This TCR beta chain was sequenced in a study of blood T cell repertoires in COVID-19. Overall study: The study drew acute and convalescent COVID-19 samples from the United States, Italy and Spain.

Trimming stripped 0 bases from V and 4 bases from J, with 13 bases between. The CDR3 has 15 amino acids. Germline V gene lookup returns CDR1 SGDLS and CDR2 YYNGEE. Authors' processing steps: By means of reference gene primer amplification, nucleated cell counts were estimated. Using immunoSEQ multiplex PCR, the repertoire was profiled, and TCRdb retains in-frame clones only, with some absent. The V and J calls and clone size are taken from that table; D and trimming were inferred from the DNA. This sample yields 250,000 to 350,000 clones, of which around four fifths are seen a single time; roughly 1.2% belongs to the top ten.

Sequenced sample: peripheral blood. The receptor was derived from a woman aged 50 to 60 with acute or convalescent COVID-19. V and J are TRBV9 and TRBJ1-2; D is uncertain. The CDR3 protein is CASSVDRGGGYGYTF. The CDR3 DNA follows: TGTGCCAGCAGCGTAGACCGGGGTGGAGGCTATGGCTACACCTTC.